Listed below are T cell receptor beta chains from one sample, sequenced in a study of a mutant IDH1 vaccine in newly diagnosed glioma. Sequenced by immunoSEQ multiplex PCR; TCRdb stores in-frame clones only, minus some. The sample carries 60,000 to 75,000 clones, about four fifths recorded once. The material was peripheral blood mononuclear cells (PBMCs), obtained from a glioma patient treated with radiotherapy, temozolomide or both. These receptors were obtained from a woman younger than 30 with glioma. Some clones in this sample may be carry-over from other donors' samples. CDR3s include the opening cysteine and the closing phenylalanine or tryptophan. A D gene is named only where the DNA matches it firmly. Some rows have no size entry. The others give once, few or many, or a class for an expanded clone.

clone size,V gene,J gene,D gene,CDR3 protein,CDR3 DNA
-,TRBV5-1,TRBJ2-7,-,CASSGQLSYEQYF,TGCGCCAGCAGCGGCCAATTAAGCTACGAGCAGTACTTC
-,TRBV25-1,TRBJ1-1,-,CASSDQFPMNTEAFF,TGTGCCAGCAGTGACCAGTTCCCCATGAACACTGAAGCTTTCTTT
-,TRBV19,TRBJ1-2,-,CASSRTGNYGYTF,TGTGCCAGTAGTCGGACGGGAAACTATGGCTACACCTTC
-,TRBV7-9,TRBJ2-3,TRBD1,CASSHTGGRGQYF,TGTGCCAGCAGCCATACAGGGGGCCGGGGGCAGTATTTT
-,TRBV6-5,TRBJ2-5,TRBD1,CASSLGQPETQYF,TGTGCCAGCAGTTTGGGACAGCCAGAGACCCAGTACTTC
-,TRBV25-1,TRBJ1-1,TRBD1,CASSLPGTGGTEAFF,TGTGCCAGCAGCCTTCCCGGGACAGGGGGCACTGAAGCTTTCTTT
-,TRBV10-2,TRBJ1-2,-,CASSESLYYYGYTF,TGCGCCAGCAGTGAGTCCCTCTACTACTATGGCTACACCTTC
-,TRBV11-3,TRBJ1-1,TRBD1,CASSPRDRGGEAFF,TGTGCCAGCAGCCCCCGGGACAGGGGTGGGGAAGCTTTCTTT
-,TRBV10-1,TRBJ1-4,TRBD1,CAVPDRGKEKLFF,TGCGCCGTGCCGGACAGGGGGAAGGAAAAACTGTTTTTT
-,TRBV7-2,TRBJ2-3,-,CASSPTDTQYF,TGTGCCAGCAGCCCCACAGATACGCAGTATTTT
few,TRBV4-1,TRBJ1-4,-,CASSRTSGEKLFF,TGCGCCAGCAGCCGAACGTCAGGTGAAAAACTGTTTTTT
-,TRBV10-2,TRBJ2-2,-,CASSNRELFF,TGCGCCAGCAGTAATCGGGAGCTGTTTTTT
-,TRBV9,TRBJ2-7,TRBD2,CASSKSGSRSYEQYF,TGTGCCAGCAGCAAGAGCGGGAGTCGCTCCTACGAGCAGTACTTC
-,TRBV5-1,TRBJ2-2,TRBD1,CASSSRGTGIFANTGELFF,TGCGCCAGCAGCTCCCGGGGGACAGGGATATTCGCGAACACCGGGGAGCTGTTTTTT
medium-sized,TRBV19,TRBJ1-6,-,CASSNRAYSPLHF,TGTGCCAGTAGTAACAGAGCCTATTCACCCCTCCACTTT
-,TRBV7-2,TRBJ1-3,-,CASSYLVPSGNTIYF,TGTGCCAGCAGCTACTTGGTTCCCTCTGGAAACACCATATATTTT
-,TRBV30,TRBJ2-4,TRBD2,CAWSVAGGAKNIQYF,TGTGCCTGGAGTGTAGCGGGGGGAGCCAAAAACATTCAGTACTTC
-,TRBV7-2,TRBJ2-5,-,CASSLGGGAQETQYF,TGTGCCAGCAGCTTAGGAGGCGGAGCGCAAGAGACCCAGTACTTC
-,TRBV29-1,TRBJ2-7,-,CSARGSNEQYF,TGCAGCGCCCGAGGGAGTAACGAGCAGTACTTC
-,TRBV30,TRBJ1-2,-,CAWSEISREFYGYTF,TGTGCCTGGAGTGAAATATCGAGGGAGTTCTATGGCTACACCTTC
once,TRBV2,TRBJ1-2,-,CASSLTGPNYGYTF,TGTGCCAGCAGTTTGACAGGACCTAACTATGGCTACACCTTC
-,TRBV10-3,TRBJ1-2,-,CAISERGDGYTF,TGTGCCATCAGTGAGCGGGGAGATGGCTACACCTTC
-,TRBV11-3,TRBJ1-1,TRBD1,CASSSGQGTEAFF,TGTGCCAGCAGCTCCGGACAGGGAACTGAAGCTTTCTTT
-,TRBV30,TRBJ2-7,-,CAWSVGRRHVYEQYF,TGTGCCTGGAGTGTAGGGCGGAGGCATGTTTACGAGCAGTACTTC
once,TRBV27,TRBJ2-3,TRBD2,CATRRLAGTSTDTQYF,TGTGCCACCCGAAGACTAGCGGGAACTAGCACAGATACGCAGTATTTT
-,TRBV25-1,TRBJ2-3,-,CASTGFRTDTQYF,TGTGCCAGCACAGGGTTTCGCACAGATACGCAGTATTTT
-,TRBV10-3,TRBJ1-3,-,CASTQGQNSGNTIYF,TGTGCCTCGACTCAAGGGCAGAACTCTGGAAACACCATATATTTT
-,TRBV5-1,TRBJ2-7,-,CASSIQGYSYEQYF,TGCGCCAGCAGCATACAGGGATACTCCTACGAGCAGTACTTC
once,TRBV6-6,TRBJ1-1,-,CASSYLGKVSEAFF,TGTGCCAGCAGTTACTTGGGAAAAGTCTCTGAAGCTTTCTTT
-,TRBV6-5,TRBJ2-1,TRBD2,CASSSLAGGQYPKFF,TGTGCCAGCAGTTCCCTAGCGGGAGGGCAATATCCCAAGTTCTTC
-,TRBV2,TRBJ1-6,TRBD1,CASRRDSSYNSPLHF,TGTGCCAGCAGAAGGGACAGCTCCTATAATTCACCCCTCCACTTT
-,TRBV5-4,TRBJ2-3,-,CASSLGGADTQYF,TGTGCCAGCAGCTTGGGCGGGGCAGATACGCAGTATTTT
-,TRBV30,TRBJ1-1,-,CAWSRGGTEAFF,TGTGCCTGGAGTAGGGGGGGAACTGAAGCTTTCTTT
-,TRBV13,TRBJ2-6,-,CASSLGRGIRTTGANVLTF,TGTGCCAGCAGCTTAGGCCGGGGAATTAGGACCACTGGGGCCAACGTCCTGACTTTC
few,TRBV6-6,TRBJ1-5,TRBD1,CASSQGVGSNQPQHF,TGTGCCAGCAGTCAGGGGGTAGGAAGCAATCAGCCCCAGCATTTT
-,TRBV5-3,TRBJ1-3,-,CARTGKVSTIYF,TGTGCCAGAACCGGGAAGGTTAGCACCATATATTTT
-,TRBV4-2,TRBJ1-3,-,CASSHADSSSGNTIYF,TGTGCCAGCAGCCACGCTGACAGTTCTTCTGGAAACACCATATATTTT
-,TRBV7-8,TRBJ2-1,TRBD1,CASSLDRGSYNEQFF,TGTGCCAGCAGCTTAGACAGGGGCTCCTACAATGAGCAGTTCTTC
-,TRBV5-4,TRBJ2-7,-,CASRLVGSYEQYF,TGTGCCAGCCGTTTAGTCGGGTCCTACGAGCAGTACTTC
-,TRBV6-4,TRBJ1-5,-,CASSDDPNQPQHF,TGTGCCAGCAGTGACGACCCCAATCAGCCCCAGCATTTT